The 24 T cell receptor beta chains presented below share a single source sample, sequenced in a study of CD8 T cells in ankylosing spondylitis. Study results and caveats: Characteristic, it appeared, of ankylosing spondylitis blood was a TCR beta motif of fewer than 10 highly homologous variants.

In TCRdb, the 5' RACE reads were re-called with MiXCR into one record per CDR3 protein. This sample yields about 840,000 distinct CDR3 sequences, of which 12% are seen a single time; approximately 0.5% belongs to the top ten. Their cognate antigens are unknown. The sample taken for sequencing was blood, either unsorted or a sorted T cell fraction (not recorded which). The receptors were gathered from a male donor with ankylosing spondylitis.

V is TRBV4-2 and J is TRBJ1-2; D call uncertain. Trimming took 1 base from V and 4 from J, leaving 16 bases between them. This CDR3 is built from 16 residues. The germline gives CDR1 LGHNA, CDR2 YNFKEQ. The CDR3 spells CASSQGGVRSIYGYTF. CDR3 in DNA: TGTGCCAGCAGCCAAGGTGGGGTCAGGAGTATCTATGGCTACACCTTC.

There are many counts of this clonotype. The chain employs TRBV7-8 and TRBJ2-3; perhaps TRBD1 as D (6 bases). Germline values: CDR1 SGHVS, CDR2 FQNEAQ. V shed 2 bases and J shed 6 bases, with 18 bases lying between them. This CDR3 spans 16 amino acids. Here the CDR3 reads CASSLTRGSEWDTQYF. Written as DNA, the CDR3 is TGTGCCAGCAGCTTAACCAGGGGTTCCGAATGGGATACGCAGTATTTT. Looking up the rest from reference TRBV7-8 and TRBJ2-3 gives the full variable domain: GAGVSQSPRYKVAKRGQDVALRCDPISGHVSLFWYQQALGQGPEFLTYFQNEAQLDKSGLPSDRFFAERPEGSVSTLKIQRTQQEDSAVYLCASSLTRGSEWDTQYFGPGTRLTVL.

The chain employs TRBV7-8 and TRBJ1-1, with D unclear. In germline, CDR1 is SGHVS, CDR2 FQNEAQ. The germline V and J ends were trimmed by 0 bases and 0 bases, with 8 bases remaining between them. This CDR3 spans 15 amino acids. CDR3 nucleotides: TGTGCCAGCAGCTTAGCGAGGATAATGAACACTGAAGCTTTCTTT. Residues: CASSLARIMNTEAFF.

This clonotype has just a few counts. This chain joins TRBV5-1 and TRBJ2-7; D is tentatively TRBD1 or TRBD2 (5 bases each). The CDR3 is 13 amino acids. CDR1 and CDR2 (germline): SGHRS, YFSETQ. Trimming took 1 base from V and 5 from J, leaving 10 bases between them. The CDR3 sequence is CASSLPGSNEQYF. In DNA form, the CDR3 reads TGCGCCAGCAGCTTGCCAGGGAGCAACGAGCAGTACTTC.

This clonotype was detected a few times. The CDR3 bases are TGTGCCAGCTCACCAGCGGGAGGTGGGCAGTTCTTC. Translating it yields CASSPAGGGQFF. The chain links TRBV18 to TRBJ2-1; 8 nucleotides align to TRBD2. The ends lost 2 bases at V and 12 bases at J; junction bases unmatched: 3. In germline, CDR1 is KGHSH, CDR2 LQKENI. The CDR3 covers 12 residues.

The chain employs TRBV2 and TRBJ1-2, with D maybe TRBD1 (6 bases). The germline V gene encodes CDR1 SNHLY and CDR2 FYNNEI. CDR3 length: 15 amino acids. Trimming took 8 bases from V and 0 from J, leaving 16 bases between them. CDR3: CASPRQARANYGYTF. CDR3 DNA: TGTGCCAGCCCGAGACAGGCTCGGGCTAACTATGGCTACACCTTC.

The gene calls are TRBV7-9 and TRBJ2-1; TRBD2 matches at 7 bases. With 4 bases clipped from V and 0 bases from J, the junction kept 6 bases outside the gene matches. The CDR3 totals 16 residues. From germline, CDR1 is SEHNR and CDR2 FQNEAQ (reference sequence). DNA of the CDR3: TGTGCCAGCAGCTCGCCAGCGGGAAGCTCCTACAATGAGCAGTTCTTC. Protein sequence: CASSSPAGSSYNEQFF.

A few counts support this clonotype. The chain has TRBV5-6 and TRBJ2-7, with 9 bases lining up with TRBD1. After removal of 3 bases from V and 6 bases from J, the junction contained 7 bases not matched to a gene. Germline CDR1 SGHDT, CDR2 YYEEEE. This CDR3 has 14 amino acids. The CDR3, as DNA: TGTGCCAGCAGCTCCCTACAGGGGGCTGGCGAGCAGTACTTC. It translates to CASSSLQGAGEQYF.

The chain is built from TRBV12-3 or TRBV12-4 and TRBJ2-7, with TRBD2 matching over 10 bases. V was pared by 9 bases and J by 1 base, with 9 bases of the junction left unmatched. This CDR3 region has 15 residues. The CDR3 here is CASRAGLALSYEQYF. For the CDR3, the DNA is TGTGCCAGTCGCGCGGGACTAGCGTTATCCTACGAGCAGTACTTC.

This clonotype has ten or more counts. The rearrangement uses TRBV7-2 and TRBJ1-1; TRBD1 matches 9 bases. This CDR3 spans 14 amino acids. Germline assignment: CDR1 SGHTA and CDR2 FQGNSA. J was trimmed by 3 bases and V by 3 bases; bases with no gene match: 2. The CDR3 nucleotides are TGTGCCAGCAGCTTCGGGACAGGGTACACTGAAGCTTTCTTT. Translating it yields CASSFGTGYTEAFF. Full variable domain (missing parts from reference TRBV7-2 and TRBJ1-1): GAGVSQSPSNKVTEKGKDVELRCDPISGHTALYWYRQSLGQGLEFLIYFQGNSAPDKSGLPSDRFSAERTGGSVSTLTIQRTQQEDSAVYLCASSFGTGYTEAFFGQGTRLTVV.

The chain links TRBV2 to TRBJ1-1; unclear D gene. From germline, CDR1 is SNHLY and CDR2 FYNNEI. V shed 7 bases and J shed 3 bases, with 15 bases lying between them. The CDR3 runs 14 residues. For the CDR3, the DNA is TGTGCCAGCAATAACCCAATGAGGGACACTGAAGCTTTCTTT. The encoded protein is CASNNPMRDTEAFF. The full variable domain, in which reference TRBV2 and TRBJ1-1 provide the parts outside the CDR3, is EPEVTQTPSHQVTQMGQEVILRCVPISNHLYFYWYRQILGQKVEFLVSFYNNEISEKSEIFDDQFSVERPDGSNFTLKIRSTKLEDSAMYFCASNNPMRDTEAFFGQGTRLTVV.

This clonotype has ten or more counts. The chain joins TRBV12-3 or TRBV12-4 to TRBJ2-3; D remains unclear. The V end lost 6 bases, the J end lost 4 bases, and 5 bases lay between the germline ends. The CDR3 covers 11 residues. This CDR3 is CASRLADTQYF. CDR3 nucleotide sequence: TGTGCCAGCAGACTGGCAGATACGCAGTATTTT.

This clonotype was observed many times. The rearrangement links TRBV3-1 to TRBJ2-1; D gene uncertain. Trimming pared 3 bases from V and 6 bases from J, leaving 9 bases between. Germline CDR1 LGHDT, CDR2 YNNKEL (reference sequence). The CDR3 covers 13 residues. The CDR3: CASSQYSINEQFF. CDR3 in DNA: TGTGCCAGCAGCCAGTACAGCATCAATGAGCAGTTCTTC.

This clonotype was found a few times. The chain is built from TRBV20-1 and TRBJ2-5, with 9 nucleotides matching TRBD2. The CDR3 loop spans 14 amino acids. Germline-derived CDR1 and CDR2 are DFQATT and SNEGSKA (reference sequence). The V and J ends lost 4 bases and 6 bases, in that order; junction bases with no gene match: 9. In nucleotides, the CDR3 is TGCAGTGCTAACGCCCCGGGACTAGCAAAGACCCAGTACTTC. Translation gives CSANAPGLAKTQYF.

The chain combines TRBV6-5 with TRBJ2-5, with D possibly matching TRBD2 (6 bases). In germline, CDR1 is MNHEY, CDR2 SVGAGI. The CDR3 is 14 residues long. V was clipped by 4 bases and J by 5 bases, with 14 bases between them. CDR3 coding DNA: TGTGCCAGCAGTTCACAGACTAGTTCCGAGACCCAGTACTTC. Translating it yields CASSSQTSSETQYF.

The CDR3 nucleotides read TGTGCCAGCAGCTGGGGGGACTACCTTCCTGGAAAGACCCAGTACTTC. It encodes CASSWGDYLPGKTQYF. This chain uses TRBV7-2 with TRBJ2-5; TRBD2 aligns across 7 bases. Germline V gives CDR1 SGHTA, CDR2 FQGNSA. This CDR3 is 16 amino acids long. V trimming: 4 bases; J trimming: 6 bases; junction bases outside the gene matches: 14.

This clonotype was found a few times. This sequence joins TRBV4-3 and TRBJ2-3; D is uncertain. The CDR3 runs 13 residues. Germline CDR1 reads LGHNA; CDR2 reads YSLEER. Trimming took 0 bases from V and 8 from J, leaving 9 bases between them. The CDR3 here is CASSQDVGSTQYF. For the CDR3, the DNA is TGCGCCAGCAGCCAAGACGTGGGGTCTACGCAGTATTTT.

This clonotype was counted only a few times. The CDR3 DNA sequence: TGCAGCGTTGTAACCCCCAGGGGCCCAAACACCGGGGAGCTGTTTTTT. It specifies CSVVTPRGPNTGELFF. The rearrangement links TRBV29-1 to TRBJ2-2, with a possible D match to TRBD1 (6 bases). From germline, CDR1 is SQVTM and CDR2 ANQGSEA. This CDR3 is built from 16 residues. V dropped 4 bases and J dropped 2 bases, with 17 bases sitting between them.

The V and J genes are TRBV18 and TRBJ1-5; TRBD1 is a possible D gene (6 bases). Per the germline V gene, CDR1 is KGHSH and CDR2 is LQKENI. Trimming pared 3 bases from V and 4 bases from J, leaving 16 bases between. CDR3 size: 16 residues. CDR3 in amino acids: CASSPRGRWLNQPQHF. The CDR3 DNA sequence: TGTGCCAGCTCACCCAGGGGTCGGTGGCTTAATCAGCCCCAGCATTTT.

This chain links TRBV7-9 with TRBJ1-6; TRBD1 matches at 7 bases. This CDR3 spans 13 amino acids. V shed 2 bases and J 14 bases; nucleotides not matched to a gene: 6. In germline, CDR1 is SEHNR, CDR2 FQNEAQ (reference sequence). CDR3 nucleotide sequence: TGTGCCAGCAGCTTACAGGGGGTTGAGGCCCTCCACTTT. Protein: CASSLQGVEALHF.

V and J are TRBV5-1 and TRBJ2-1, with D perhaps matching TRBD2 (6 bases). Germline-derived CDR1 and CDR2 are SGHRS and YFSETQ. CDR3 size: 15 residues. Deletions cut 4 bases from V and 6 bases from J, with 17 bases between. The chain's CDR3 is CASSPRGPHLNEQFF. Written as DNA, the CDR3 is TGCGCCAGCAGCCCGCGGGGACCCCACCTCAATGAGCAGTTCTTC. Drawing the rest from reference TRBV5-1 and TRBJ2-1, the complete variable domain is KAGVTQTPRYLIKTRGQQVTLSCSPISGHRSVSWYQQTPGQGLQFLFEYFSETQRNKGNFPGRFSGRQFSNSRSEMNVSTLELGDSALYLCASSPRGPHLNEQFFGPGTRLTVL.

V gene TRBV20-1 combines with J gene TRBJ1-6; D not certain. The CDR3 consists of 17 residues. In germline, CDR1 is DFQATT, CDR2 SNEGSKA (reference sequence). V was shortened by 6 bases and J by 0 bases, with 18 bases between the two germline ends. CDR3 region: CSAIRGGGSSYNSPLHF. The CDR3 nucleotides read TGCAGTGCGATACGGGGTGGTGGAAGCTCCTATAATTCACCCCTCCACTTT.

This sequence joins TRBV12-3 or TRBV12-4 and TRBJ1-5; D is unclear. This CDR3 region has 11 residues. Trimming stripped 5 bases from V and 14 bases from J, with 13 bases between. The CDR3 sequence is CASSGRGSEHF. Written as DNA, the CDR3 is TGTGCCAGCAGTGGGAGAGGGTCGGAGCATTTT.

This clonotype was counted a few times. The chain is built from TRBV5-1 and TRBJ1-1; no definite D call. The V gene's germline CDR1 is SGHRS and CDR2 YFSETQ. The CDR3 is made up of 13 amino acids. V lost 2 bases to trimming and J lost 6 bases, with 11 bases between them. CDR3 sequence reads: CASSFEGISEAFF. The CDR3 region has the DNA TGCGCCAGCAGCTTCGAAGGGATCTCTGAAGCTTTCTTT.